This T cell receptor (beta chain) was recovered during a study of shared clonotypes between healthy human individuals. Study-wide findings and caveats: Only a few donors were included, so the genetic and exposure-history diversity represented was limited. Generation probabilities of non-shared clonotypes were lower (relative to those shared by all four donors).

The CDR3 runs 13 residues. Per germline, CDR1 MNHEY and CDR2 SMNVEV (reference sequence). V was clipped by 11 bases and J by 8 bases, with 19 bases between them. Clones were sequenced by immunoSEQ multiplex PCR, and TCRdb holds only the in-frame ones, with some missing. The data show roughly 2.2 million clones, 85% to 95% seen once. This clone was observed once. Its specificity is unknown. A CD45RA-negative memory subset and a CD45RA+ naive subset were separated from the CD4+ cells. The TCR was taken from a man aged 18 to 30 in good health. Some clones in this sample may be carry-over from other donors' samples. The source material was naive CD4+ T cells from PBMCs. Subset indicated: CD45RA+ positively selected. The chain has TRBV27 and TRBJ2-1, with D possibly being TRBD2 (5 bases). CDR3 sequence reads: CASRVSAADEQFF. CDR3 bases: TGTGCCTCCCGGGTTAGCGCCGCGGATGAGCAGTTCTTC.